A single sample gave rise to the 8 T cell receptor beta chains below, sequenced in a study of blood T cell repertoires in acute mononucleosis (dated by TCRdb to 2020 to 2021). Libraries were prepared through the immunoSEQ multiplex PCR assay. Held by TCRdb, this immuneACCESS table contains in-frame sequences only and omits some clones. Under half of the omission traces to an unresolved V gene where checked; the cause of the rest is unknown. The sample table lists thousands of clones, under 30% of them with a count of one. The ten biggest clones cover approximately 64% of the sample. Sample time point, as interpreted from the label and publication: acute infectious mononucleosis, at clinical presentation within 2 weeks of symptom onset (visit 1). This specimen was EBV YVL epitope tetramer+ CD8+ T cells sorted from PBMCs, taken during acute infectious mononucleosis. Per the publication, the cell subset or site label means: CD8 T cells binding a tetramer with EBV BRLF1 109-117 peptide (YVL-BR). The source is a man aged 18 to 30 with infectious mononucleosis caused by EBV.

To note about this clone: With only one base between it and a far larger clone, this is likely a read error. The chain couples TRBV5-8 to TRBJ2-6, with 9 bases lining up with TRBD2. This CDR3 comprises 16 residues. Germline V gene lookup returns CDR1 SGHTS and CDR2 YDEGEE. Trimming cost V 4 bases and J 4 bases; bases outside gene matches: 6. The CDR3 DNA reads TGTGCCAGCAGCCAAGGGACTAGCTCCGGGGCCAACGTCCTGACTTTC. Translating it yields CASSQGTSSGANVLTF.

The genes are TRBV25-1 and TRBJ1-2; D ambiguous. Trimming removed 6 bases at V and 4 bases at J, with 18 bases between. The CDR3 runs 15 residues. Germline CDR1 reads MGHDK; CDR2 reads SYGVNS. CDR3 DNA sequence: TGTGCCAGCAGCCCCCTACTGGGATCGGGCTATGGCTACACCTTC. This codes for CASSPLLGSGYGYTF.

This clone occurred a few times. The rearrangement joins TRBV2 to TRBJ2-1; 10 bases agree with TRBD2. The CDR3 is 15 amino acids. Germline CDR1 is SNHLY and CDR2 is FYNNEI. V lost 6 bases, J lost 10 bases, and 12 bases stayed unmatched. The CDR3 DNA is TGTGCCAGCAGATCCCTACTCGGACTAGCGGCCGAGCAGTTCTTC. Residues: CASRSLLGLAAEQFF.

The chain joins TRBV13 to TRBJ2-4, with 8 positions matching TRBD2. The V segment lost 8 bases and the J segment 5 bases; nucleotides outside the gene matches: 11. The CDR3 runs 15 residues. From germline, CDR1 is PRHDT and CDR2 FYEKMQ (reference sequence). Here the CDR3 reads CASHPREGGQNIQYF. Here the CDR3 DNA reads TGTGCCAGCCACCCCCGGGAGGGAGGGCAAAACATTCAGTACTTC.

A remark on this clone: Only one base separates this from a far larger clonotype, so it likely reflects a read error. The J gene is TRBJ2-1, the V gene TRBV6-1; D remains unclear. V gave up 6 bases and J gave up 10 bases, with 13 bases separating them. CDR3 length: 12 amino acids. The germline V gene encodes CDR1 MNHNS and CDR2 SASEGT. CDR3 sequence reads: CASSPMGREQFF. CDR3 sequence (DNA): TGTGCCAGCAGCCCCATGGGCAGAGAGCAGTTCTTC.

This clone was seen a few times. The junction shows a germline mismatch at one end, possibly a read error. The same CDR3 can be traced to other DNA sequences in this sample. This chain connects TRBV27 to TRBJ2-3; 8 bases are shared with TRBD2. This CDR3 comprises 17 residues. Germline V lookup: CDR1 MNHEY, CDR2 SMNVEV (reference sequence). CDR3 nucleotides: TGTGCCAGCAGTTCATCGACTAGCGAGGCCTTCACAGACACGCAGTACTTT. This translates into CASSSSTSEAFTDTQYF.

The V and J genes are TRBV1 and TRBJ2-6; the D segment call TRBD1 is taken from the table without a DNA check. TRBV1 represents a pseudogene. CDR3 size: 18 residues. The CDR3 here is CTSRKLSCAQSRANVLTF. CDR3 nucleotide sequence: TGCACCAGCAGGAAATTAAGTTGTGCACAAAGTCGGGCCAACGTCCTGACTTTC.

In DNA form, the CDR3 reads TGTGCCAGCAGCCCTACTAGCGTTGAGACCCAGTACTTC. Translated: CASSPTSVETQYF. The chain has TRBV28 and TRBJ2-5; 7 bases fit TRBD2. The CDR3 loop spans 13 amino acids. The germline V gene encodes CDR1 MDHEN and CDR2 SYDVKM. J gave up 5 bases and V 6 bases, and 6 bases lay outside the gene matches.